This TCR beta chain was identified in a study of response to subunit inactivated influenza vaccine. Study-level findings and limits: Authors suggested few new T cells are recruited by each seasonal influenza vaccination.

In the case of this clonotype: Its antigen is undetermined.

TCRdb passed the RT-PCR reads through MiXCR, listing each CDR3 protein once. The table has almost 600,000 distinct CDR3 sequences, roughly 15% seen once. CDR3 length equals 15 residues. Per the germline V gene, CDR1 is DFQATT and CDR2 is SNEGSKA (reference sequence). V gave up 0 bases and J gave up 7 bases; unmatched junction bases: 9. This sequence originates from a man aged 50 or older who received an inactivated influenza vaccine. The chain combines TRBV20-1 with TRBJ2-1; TRBD2 matches at 7 bases. Source: PBMCs from blood, taken roughly 12 days after vaccination. Written as DNA, the CDR3 is TGCAGTGCTAGAGATATTGGTACAGCGGGAAATGAGCAGTTCTTC. It codes for CSARDIGTAGNEQFF.